The 9 T cell receptor beta chains below all came from one sample that was sequenced in a study of human T cells and chemical hapten exposure (dated by TCRdb to the early 2020s). This specimen's time point label, interpreted: patch test 3, about 24 weeks after DPC sensitization. The sample's treatment or condition, from its label and the paper: therapeutic diphenylcyclopropenone sensitization with weekly scalp DPC. Receptors were amplified or captured by RACE. Instrument used: NextSeq 500. TCRdb applied fastp at Q25 and MiXCR to the public reads, then kept only in-frame beta chains. Merged by CDR3 protein, the rows form single entries marked with the most common genes and DNA. A total of 120,000 or so distinct CDR3 sequences appear in this sample, around 10% of them only once. More than 2% of the sample lies in the top ten. The sample here was whole blood, taken in connection with sensitization to the hapten diphenylcyclopropenone (DPC). All receptors derive from a woman aged 50 to 60 with alopecia areata. Some clones in this sample may be carry-over from other donors' samples.

This clonotype was found a few times. The rearrangement uses TRBV29-1 and TRBJ2-4; 10 bases are shared with TRBD1. V lost 6 bases and J lost 6; bases outside the gene matches: 5. CDR1 is SQVTM, CDR2 ANQGSEA, per germline. The CDR3 consists of 13 residues. The CDR3 sequence: CSVRGTGVNIQYF. CDR3 DNA: TGCAGCGTGAGGGGGACAGGGGTAAACATTCAGTACTTC.

The rearrangement joins TRBV27 to TRBJ2-5; 8 nucleotides align to TRBD2. CDR3 length: 16 amino acids. With V trimmed by 5 bases and J by 1 base, 9 bases remained unmatched. Germline lookup yields CDR1 MNHEY and CDR2 SMNVEV (reference sequence). DNA of the CDR3: TGTGCCAGCAGTCCTTACCGGGGGGGCCCCCAAGAGACCCAGTACTTC. Protein product: CASSPYRGGPQETQYF.

This clonotype was found many times. The V gene is TRBV27, the J gene TRBJ1-6; D is possibly TRBD1 (5 bases). V shed 4 bases and J shed 9 bases, with 10 bases lying between them. The CDR3 length is 13 residues. CDR1 is MNHEY, CDR2 SMNVEV, per germline (reference sequence). The CDR3 loop is CASSWGPSSPLHF. CDR3 in DNA: TGTGCCAGCAGTTGGGGCCCGAGTTCACCCCTCCACTTT.

This clonotype showed up just a few times. The chain couples TRBV7-9 to TRBJ1-1; no firm D call. CDR3 size: 15 residues. V gave up 1 base and J gave up 1 base, with 10 bases separating them. Per the germline V gene, CDR1 is SEHNR and CDR2 is FQNEAQ (reference sequence). The CDR3 is CASSLGERQNTEAFF. In DNA form, the CDR3 reads TGTGCCAGCAGCTTAGGAGAACGACAGAACACTGAAGCTTTCTTT.

The table lists this clonotype with many counts. The chain couples TRBV20-1 to TRBJ2-7; 7 nucleotides agree with TRBD2. This CDR3 spans 13 amino acids. V lost 6 bases, J lost 2 bases, and 7 bases stayed unmatched. CDR1 and CDR2 from the germline V gene are DFQATT and SNEGSKA (reference sequence). Written as DNA, the CDR3 is TGCAGTGCCTTACTAGCGCCCACCTACGAGCAGTACTTC. Residues: CSALLAPTYEQYF.

Only a few counts were recorded for this clonotype. The chain combines TRBV20-1 with TRBJ2-5, with TRBD2 identical over 8 bases. V was pared by 0 bases and J by 4 bases, with 10 bases of the junction left unmatched. The length of the CDR3 is 16 residues. Germline CDR1 DFQATT, CDR2 SNEGSKA (reference sequence). Here the CDR3 DNA reads TGCAGTGCTAGAGATAAGGGAGCGGGAGCCCGAGAGACCCAGTACTTC. The encoded protein is CSARDKGAGARETQYF.

This clonotype showed up just a few times. This sequence joins TRBV5-1 and TRBJ1-1, with D unresolved. There are 13 residues in the CDR3. V lost 0 bases, J lost 4 bases, and 7 bases lay in between. Germline lookup yields CDR1 SGHRS and CDR2 YFSETQ. The CDR3 spells CASSLEPPTEAFF. The CDR3 DNA sequence: TGCGCCAGCAGCTTGGAACCCCCCACTGAAGCTTTCTTT.

The chain combines TRBV3-1 with TRBJ2-2, with D perhaps matching TRBD1 (5 bases). CDR3 size: 14 residues. Germline V gene lookup returns CDR1 LGHDT and CDR2 YNNKEL (reference sequence). V was shortened by 4 bases and J by 1 base, with 7 bases between the two germline ends. CDR3 region: CASSRGQNTGELFF. CDR3 coding DNA: TGTGCCAGCAGCCGCGGACAGAACACCGGGGAGCTGTTTTTT.

This chain uses TRBV27 with TRBJ1-5; TRBD1 is a possible D gene (5 bases). Germline V gene sequence: CDR1 MNHEY, CDR2 SMNVEV (reference sequence). V was trimmed by 5 bases and J by 11 bases, leaving 16 bases between them. CDR3 length: 13 amino acids. CDR3 loop: CASSPQGGRAQHF. In DNA form, the CDR3 reads TGTGCCAGCAGTCCTCAGGGTGGAAGAGCCCAGCATTTT.